This entry lists 32 T cell receptor beta chains sequenced from one sample in a study of blood T cells in healthy people across ages. Next came a second PCR, run for about 7 to 12 cycles, which used a sample-barcoded 5' primer along with a J-beta primer mix. TCRdb itself ran the 5' RACE reads through MiXCR, one entry per CDR3 protein. The data contain 1.5 million to 2 million distinct CDR3 sequences, approximately 30% of them singletons. The material sequenced was blood. All receptors derive from a woman aged 25 to 39 in good health.

This clonotype came up a few times. The chain carries TRBV4-1 and TRBJ2-1; TRBD2 matches 11 bases. V shed 3 bases, J shed 5 bases, and the junction held 3 bases outside the gene matches. The germline V gene encodes CDR1 MGHRA and CDR2 YSYEKL. The CDR3 sequence is 15 residues long. The CDR3 loop reads CASSQVAGGDNEQFF. The CDR3 DNA reads TGCGCCAGCAGCCAGGTAGCGGGGGGGGACAATGAGCAGTTCTTC.

This clonotype has more than one count but fewer than ten. The chain couples TRBV12-3 or TRBV12-4 to TRBJ1-1; 8 bases agree with TRBD1. The CDR3 extends over 16 amino acids. With 6 bases clipped from V and 2 bases from J, the junction kept 11 bases outside the gene matches. CDR3 loop: CASSNRQGNGNTEAFF. The DNA of the CDR3 is TGTGCCAGCAGCAACAGACAGGGGAATGGAAACACTGAAGCTTTCTTT.

The chain has TRBV20-1 and TRBJ2-3; TRBD2 matches at 7 bases. The junction had 12 bases not matched to a gene; V was cut back by 3 bases and J by 6 bases. Germline V lookup: CDR1 DFQATT, CDR2 SNEGSKA (reference sequence). The CDR3 extends over 15 amino acids. The CDR3 spells CSASPGLLQADTQYF. CDR3 in DNA: TGCAGTGCTAGTCCGGGACTACTACAAGCGGATACGCAGTATTTT.

The chain links TRBV6-1 to TRBJ2-1, with TRBD1 matching 9 bases. CDR1 and CDR2 from the germline V gene are MNHNS and SASEGT. This CDR3 comprises 13 residues. The V segment lost 3 bases and the J segment 6 bases; nucleotides outside the gene matches: 0. CDR3 sequence: CASSEGQGNEQFF. CDR3 DNA: TGTGCCAGCAGTGAGGGACAGGGCAATGAGCAGTTCTTC.

Regarding this clonotype: One junction end disagrees with the germline gene, perhaps due to a read error. This sequence joins TRBV19 and TRBJ2-1; TRBD2 is a possible D gene (5 bases). Germline V gene sequence: CDR1 LNHDA, CDR2 SQIVND (reference sequence). The CDR3 is made up of 13 amino acids. The CDR3 bases are TGTGCCAGTAGTATCGCTGTACCGAGGGAGCGGTTCTTC. Translated, it gives CASSIAVPRERFF.

The table lists this clonotype with a few counts. The genes are TRBV7-8 and TRBJ2-1; 8 bases align to TRBD2. V dropped 4 bases and J dropped 0; count of bases not matched to a gene: 5. The CDR3 loop spans 16 amino acids. Germline V gene data show CDR1 as SGHVS and CDR2 as FQNEAQ. The CDR3, as DNA: TGTGCCAGCAGCTACCTTAGCGGGAACTCCTACAATGAGCAGTTCTTC. Protein sequence: CASSYLSGNSYNEQFF.

This clonotype was counted ten times or more. The chain couples TRBV5-5 to TRBJ2-7, with D possibly being TRBD1 (6 bases). This CDR3 comprises 14 residues. V was shortened by 1 base and J by 5 bases, with 13 bases between the two germline ends. Germline V CDR1 and CDR2: SGHKS, YYEKEE (reference sequence). CDR3 bases: TGTGCCAGCAGCTTGCGGTGGGGGCGGAACGAGCAGTACTTC. Its protein is CASSLRWGRNEQYF.

This clonotype was found many times. This chain connects TRBV29-1 to TRBJ1-1; D is unclear. CDR1 SQVTM and CDR2 ANQGSEA come from the germline V gene. The V end lost 4 bases, the J end lost 10 bases, and 16 bases lay between the germline ends. The CDR3 loop spans 12 amino acids. The CDR3 reads CSVAGVLVGAFF. For the CDR3, the DNA is TGCAGCGTTGCCGGGGTACTTGTAGGAGCTTTCTTT.

This chain joins TRBV4-3 and TRBJ2-1; tentatively, D is TRBD2 (6 bases). V was shortened by 4 bases and J by 4 bases, with 11 bases between the two germline ends. The germline gives CDR1 LGHNA, CDR2 YSLEER. The CDR3 spans 14 residues. The CDR3 DNA reads TGCGCCAGCAGCCGGGATAGCGGTTACAATGAGCAGTTCTTC. Amino acids: CASSRDSGYNEQFF.

The table lists this clonotype with a count of one. CDR3 nucleotides: TGCAGTGCTAGAGATTCGGGGGAACCCAACACTGAAGCTTTCTTT. This sequence encodes CSARDSGEPNTEAFF. The chain carries TRBV20-1 and TRBJ1-1; TRBD1 is a possible D gene (5 bases). Germline V CDR1 and CDR2: DFQATT, SNEGSKA (reference sequence). Trimming removed 0 bases at V and 2 bases at J, with 13 bases between. The CDR3 loop spans 15 amino acids.

The rearrangement uses TRBV7-2 and TRBJ2-3; 7 nucleotides align to TRBD1. V was clipped by 5 bases and J by 2 bases; unmatched bases: 4. This CDR3 spans 14 amino acids. From germline, CDR1 is SGHTA and CDR2 FQGNSA. The CDR3 DNA follows: TGTGCCAGCAGCCAGGGACAGCTCACAGATACGCAGTATTTT. This codes for CASSQGQLTDTQYF.

The CDR3 DNA reads as TGTGCCAGCAGACCCTGGGTGGAGGCCCACGAGCAGTACTTC. This codes for CASRPWVEAHEQYF. The gene calls are TRBV27 and TRBJ2-7; weak D call: TRBD2 (5 bases). The germline CDR1 and CDR2 sequences are MNHEY and SMNVEV (reference sequence). Trimming left V 6 bases short and J 5 bases short, with 17 bases between. The CDR3 loop spans 14 amino acids.

This clonotype has only a few counts. The J gene is TRBJ2-1, the V gene TRBV2, with TRBD1 identical over 7 bases. The V and J ends lost 0 bases and 6 bases, in that order; junction bases with no gene match: 8. This CDR3 contains 16 residues. The germline CDR1 and CDR2 sequences are SNHLY and FYNNEI. The CDR3 loop reads CASSEASRGWVNEQFF. Here the CDR3 DNA reads TGTGCCAGCAGTGAAGCAAGCAGGGGGTGGGTCAATGAGCAGTTCTTC.

CDR3 region: CASSSLRDRTGELFF. The CDR3 coding sequence is TGTGCCAGCAGTAGCCTCCGGGACAGGACCGGGGAGCTGTTTTTT. V is TRBV6-1 and J is TRBJ2-2; 8 bases align to TRBD1. Trimming cost V 5 bases and J 5 bases; bases outside gene matches: 7. The CDR3 runs to 15 residues. Germline V gene lookup returns CDR1 MNHNS and CDR2 SASEGT.

This clonotype was seen a handful of times. V usage is TRBV27 and J usage is TRBJ1-1, with D tentatively TRBD1 (5 bases). The germline gives CDR1 MNHEY, CDR2 SMNVEV (reference sequence). The CDR3 sequence is 16 residues long. Trimming removed 3 bases from V and 1 base from J, with 15 bases in between. CDR3 sequence reads: CASSFGSAGRNTEAFF. The CDR3 DNA reads TGTGCCAGCAGTTTCGGATCCGCAGGGAGGAACACTGAAGCTTTCTTT.

This clonotype was detected ten times or more. V is TRBV20-1 and J is TRBJ2-7; no clear D. CDR1 and CDR2 from the germline V gene are DFQATT and SNEGSKA (reference sequence). V was clipped by 0 bases and J by 4 bases, with 13 bases between them. The CDR3 sequence is 14 residues long. The CDR3, as DNA: TGCAGTGCTAGAGATCTGGTCGGCCGTTACGAGCAGTACTTC. This translates into CSARDLVGRYEQYF.

The genes are TRBV9 and TRBJ2-3; no reliable D call. In germline, CDR1 is SGDLS, CDR2 YYNGEE. V was trimmed by 2 bases and J by 6 bases, leaving 13 bases between them. This CDR3 has 14 residues. In DNA, the CDR3 is TGTGCCAGCAGCGTCGGTACTTTTCGGGATACGCAGTATTTT. Translating gives CASSVGTFRDTQYF.

The genes are TRBV15 and TRBJ1-4, with D unclear. The CDR3 runs 17 residues. The germline V gene encodes CDR1 LNHNV and CDR2 YYDKDF (reference sequence). Trimming took off 4 bases at V and 3 bases at J, with 18 bases between the two ends. This CDR3 is CATSTNSLRRANEKLFF. CDR3 sequence (DNA): TGTGCCACCAGCACGAACAGCCTGAGGCGGGCTAATGAAAAACTGTTTTTT. The whole variable domain, remainder taken from reference TRBV15 and TRBJ1-4, is DAMVIQNPRYQVTQFGKPVTLSCSQTLNHNVMYWYQQKSSQAPKLLFHYYDKDFNNEADTPDNFQSRRPNTSFCFLDIRSPGLGDTAMYLCATSTNSLRRANEKLFFGSGTQLSVL.

The chain carries TRBV12-3 or TRBV12-4 and TRBJ2-7, with TRBD2 identical over 9 bases. Trimming took 6 bases from V and 2 from J; bases not matched to a gene: 8. This CDR3 region has 15 residues. In DNA form, the CDR3 reads TGTGCCAGCAGCGAGGCGGGGGGGGGGCCCTACGAGCAGTACTTC. This encodes CASSEAGGGPYEQYF.

The V gene is TRBV21-1, the J gene TRBJ2-1; whether TRBD2, the table's D call, matches the DNA was not checked. TRBV21-1 is a documented pseudogene. The length of the CDR3 is 16 residues. CDR3 amino acids: CASSKRERLSYNEQFF. In DNA form, the CDR3 reads TGTGCCAGCAGCAAAAGGGAGCGGCTAAGCTACAATGAGCAGTTCTTC.

The CDR3 spells CASSYLDRSGTQYF. DNA of the CDR3: TGTGCCAGCAGTTACTTGGACAGATCAGGTACGCAGTATTTT. The chain joins TRBV6-5 to TRBJ2-3, with TRBD1 as a possible D gene (6 bases). CDR1 MNHEY and CDR2 SVGAGI come from the germline V gene. The V end lost 1 base, the J end lost 8 bases, and 13 bases lay between the germline ends. The CDR3 consists of 14 residues.

The chain combines TRBV7-2 with TRBJ1-5; the D gene is possibly TRBD1 (5 bases). CDR1 is SGHTA and CDR2 is FQGNSA in the germline V gene. The CDR3 totals 14 residues. Trimming left V 5 bases short and J 5 bases short, with 13 bases between. In DNA form, the CDR3 reads TGTGCCAGCAGCCGTGGGGGAGGGGATCAGCCCCAGCATTTT. Protein product: CASSRGGGDQPQHF.

This chain links TRBV5-1 with TRBJ1-2; a possible D gene is TRBD1 (5 bases). The CDR3 sequence is 14 residues long. Between the trimmed V and J ends, which lost 0 bases and 2 bases, there was a span of 8 bases. Per the germline V gene, CDR1 is SGHRS and CDR2 is YFSETQ. The CDR3 loop is CASSLVRANYGYTF. CDR3 DNA: TGCGCCAGCAGCTTGGTCAGGGCAAACTATGGCTACACCTTC.

This clonotype showed up just a few times. The chain uses TRBV18 and TRBJ2-1; unclear D gene. The ends were cut back, 4 bases at V and 5 bases at J, with 15 bases in the middle. The germline V gene encodes CDR1 KGHSH and CDR2 LQKENI. The CDR3 extends over 15 amino acids. CDR3 sequence reads: CASSLLDSSHNEQFF. CDR3 nucleotide sequence: TGTGCCAGCTCACTCCTAGATTCTTCCCACAATGAGCAGTTCTTC. The whole variable domain, filled in from reference TRBV18 and TRBJ2-1, reads NAGVMQNPRHLVRRRGQEARLRCSPMKGHSHVYWYRQLPEEGLKFMVYLQKENIIDESGMPKERFSAEFPKEGPSILRIQQVVRGDSAAYFCASSLLDSSHNEQFFGPGTRLTVL.

In this sample, this clonotype turned up many times. V is TRBV20-1 and J is TRBJ1-5, with D maybe TRBD1 (5 bases). The CDR3 loop spans 16 amino acids. V was cut by 6 bases and J by 2 bases, with 20 bases left in between. Germline-derived CDR1 and CDR2 are DFQATT and SNEGSKA (reference sequence). CDR3 region: CSAEPSVGTRNQPQHF. For the CDR3, the DNA is TGCAGTGCGGAACCCTCAGTAGGGACCCGCAATCAGCCCCAGCATTTT.

The V gene is TRBV6-5, the J gene TRBJ2-4; no firm D call. The germline V gene encodes CDR1 MNHEY and CDR2 SVGAGI. The CDR3 spans 13 residues. V lost 6 bases, J lost 2 bases, and 8 bases lay in between. This CDR3 reads CASRHGPKNIQYF. Written as DNA, the CDR3 is TGTGCCAGCAGGCACGGCCCCAAAAACATTCAGTACTTC.

This clonotype was counted between two and nine times. J is TRBJ1-5 and V is TRBV2, with TRBD1 identical over 7 bases. The length of the CDR3 is 15 residues. The germline CDR1 and CDR2 sequences are SNHLY and FYNNEI. The junction had 12 bases not matched to a gene; V was cut back by 6 bases and J by 7 bases. Here the CDR3 DNA reads TGTGCCAGCAGCCCCTCCCGACAGGGTAACCAGCCCCAGCATTTT. It is translated as CASSPSRQGNQPQHF.

This clonotype was recorded a few times. The V call is TRBV11-2, the J call TRBJ2-5; TRBD2 matches at 7 bases. The CDR3 spans 15 residues. Germline CDR1 SGHAT, CDR2 FQNNGV. Trimming removed 6 bases from V and 4 bases from J; junction bases left unmatched: 11. CDR3 residues: CASSSLRGGRETQYF. The CDR3 bases are TGTGCCAGCAGTTCTTTGAGGGGCGGGAGAGAGACCCAGTACTTC.

With respect to this clonotype: A much larger clone lies one base from this, so it may be a read error. The rearrangement links TRBV20-1 to TRBJ2-1; D call uncertain. CDR3 length: 13 residues. CDR1 DFQATT and CDR2 SNEGSKA come from the germline V gene (reference sequence). The V end was cut by 6 bases, the J end by 3 bases, with 12 bases between. CDR3 residues: CSALLPNYNEQFF. DNA of the CDR3: TGCAGTGCCCTTCTGCCGAACTACAATGAGCAGTTCTTC.

V is TRBV19 and J is TRBJ2-2; D is ambiguous. CDR3 size: 13 residues. V lost 8 bases, J lost 5 bases, and 12 bases lay in between. CDR1 LNHDA and CDR2 SQIVND come from the germline V gene (reference sequence). CDR3 region: CASGNSWTGELFF. The CDR3 bases are TGTGCCAGTGGTAACTCGTGGACCGGGGAGCTGTTTTTT.

This clonotype turned up a few times. This chain links TRBV5-1 with TRBJ1-2; the match to TRBD1 covers 7 bases. Germline-derived CDR1 and CDR2 are SGHRS and YFSETQ. Trimming at V came to 4 bases and at J to 2 bases, leaving 8 bases not matched to a gene. The CDR3 runs to 15 residues. In nucleotides, the CDR3 is TGCGCCAGCAGCAACCGACAGGGAGTAAACTATGGCTACACCTTC. Its protein product is CASSNRQGVNYGYTF.

In its sample, this clonotype was seen many times. The rearrangement uses TRBV6-5 and TRBJ2-1; D perhaps matches TRBD2 (6 bases). The V end was cut by 6 bases, the J end by 9 bases, with 15 bases between. Germline V gene sequence: CDR1 MNHEY, CDR2 SVGAGI. CDR3 length: 13 residues. CDR3 nucleotide sequence: TGTGCCAGCAGAGAAGGGAGGCGGGGTGAGCAGTTCTTC. Amino acids: CASREGRRGEQFF.